Presented here are 14 T cell receptor beta chains from one specimen sequenced in a study of CD8+ T cells in alopecia areata. Reverse transcribed after extraction, RNA yielded cDNA as the sequencing template. Measured with immunoSEQ multiplex PCR; TCRdb has only the in-frame clones, and not every one. This repertoire shows over 90,000 clones, roughly half found once; its top ten account for around 9%. Sequences were obtained from CD4+ T cells sorted from blood. The receptors come from a human donor in good health.

The V and J genes are TRBV4-3 and TRBJ2-1; D is undetermined. Trimming took off 1 base at V and 6 bases at J, with 10 bases between the two ends. This CDR3 is built from 14 residues. Germline CDR1 is LGHNA and CDR2 is YSLEER. The CDR3 loop reads CASSQVIGFNEQFF. The CDR3 bases are TGCGCCAGCAGCCAAGTGATAGGCTTCAATGAGCAGTTCTTC.

The gene calls are TRBV11-2 and TRBJ2-6; D is unresolved. CDR1 is SGHAT, CDR2 FQNNGV, per germline. V was cut by 4 bases and J by 0 bases, with 7 bases left in between. CDR3 length equals 15 residues. CDR3: CASSYDRSGANVLTF. Written as DNA, the CDR3 is TGTGCCAGCAGCTATGATCGCTCTGGGGCCAACGTCCTGACTTTC.

This clone has just a few counts. The chain joins TRBV28 to TRBJ1-2; tentative D call: TRBD1 (6 bases). Germline-derived CDR1 and CDR2 are MDHEN and SYDVKM. V was cut by 5 bases and J by 8 bases, with 15 bases left in between. The CDR3 has 13 residues. The CDR3 region has the DNA TGTGCCAGCAGTCCGTTCCTTGGACAGGGCTACACCTTC. Encoded protein: CASSPFLGQGYTF.

This chain links TRBV11-2 with TRBJ1-2; tentatively, D is TRBD1 (5 bases). This CDR3 has 13 amino acids. Trimming stripped 6 bases from V and 2 bases from J, with 10 bases between. Germline-derived CDR1 and CDR2 are SGHAT and FQNNGV. The CDR3 loop reads CASSRDWNYGYTF. CDR3 sequence (DNA): TGTGCCAGCAGTCGGGACTGGAACTATGGCTACACCTTC.

This chain joins TRBV19 and TRBJ1-2, with D unresolved. Germline lookup yields CDR1 LNHDA and CDR2 SQIVND (reference sequence). The ends were cut back, 1 base at V and 4 bases at J, with 13 bases in the middle. The CDR3 has 15 residues. CDR3 sequence: CASSIGPGSAYGYTF. As DNA, the CDR3 is TGTGCCAGTAGTATAGGCCCGGGGTCGGCCTATGGCTACACCTTC.

Only a few counts were recorded for this clone. The V call is TRBV29-1, the J call TRBJ2-1; TRBD1 agrees at 7 bases. CDR3 length: 12 amino acids. Germline-derived CDR1 and CDR2 are SQVTM and ANQGSEA. V lost 7 bases to trimming and J lost 7 bases; unmatched junction nucleotides: 7. Written as DNA, the CDR3 is TGCAGCGGAAGATCGACAGGGAATGAGCAGTTCTTC. It yields the protein CSGRSTGNEQFF.

This clone has a handful of counts. CDR3 sequence: CSARVNYGYTF. DNA of the CDR3: TGCAGCGCCAGGGTTAACTATGGCTACACCTTC. This chain connects TRBV29-1 to TRBJ1-2; perhaps TRBD1 as D (5 bases). The CDR3 has 11 residues. The germline V gene encodes CDR1 SQVTM and CDR2 ANQGSEA. V gave up 7 bases and J gave up 1 base, with 7 bases separating them.

This chain joins TRBV5-4 and TRBJ1-2; tentatively, D is TRBD1 (5 bases). This CDR3 spans 15 amino acids. The germline gives CDR1 SGHNT, CDR2 YYREEE (reference sequence). V was clipped by 0 bases and J by 4 bases, with 13 bases between them. The CDR3 coding sequence is TGTGCCAGCAGCTTGGCGTCAGGGAGAGTCTATGGCTACACCTTC. It translates to CASSLASGRVYGYTF.

The table lists this clone with a few counts. The same CDR3 also results from other DNA sequences found in this sample. The J gene is TRBJ1-5, the V gene TRBV30, with no clear D. The CDR3 contains 13 residues. From germline, CDR1 is GTSNPN and CDR2 SVGIG (reference sequence). Trimming left V 1 base short and J 4 bases short, with 8 bases between. The CDR3 spells CAWSAGGNQPQHF. CDR3 coding DNA: TGTGCCTGGAGTGCGGGCGGGAATCAGCCCCAGCATTTT.

The chain couples TRBV5-1 to TRBJ2-5; 9 bases are a match to TRBD1. Looked up from germline, CDR1 is SGHRS and CDR2 is YFSETQ. The CDR3 covers 16 residues. V lost 4 bases, J lost 2 bases, and 9 bases stayed unmatched. In DNA, the CDR3 is TGCGCCAGCAGCGGAACCGGGACAGGGAGGCAAGAGACCCAGTACTTC. Its protein is CASSGTGTGRQETQYF.

The chain recombines TRBV29-1 with TRBJ1-2; D is possibly TRBD1 (5 bases). The CDR3 loop spans 13 amino acids. V shed 7 bases and J shed 5 bases, with 17 bases lying between them. Looked up from germline, CDR1 is SQVTM and CDR2 is ANQGSEA. For the CDR3, the DNA is TGCAGCGCCGAAACAGGAGTGGGGTATGGCTACACCTTC. Protein: CSAETGVGYGYTF.

This clone was seen more than once but under ten times. The V gene is TRBV7-2, the J gene TRBJ1-4; D gene ambiguous. The CDR3 has 16 amino acids. V gave up 1 base and J gave up 5 bases, with 14 bases separating them. Germline V gives CDR1 SGHTA, CDR2 FQGNSA. The CDR3 nucleotides are TGTGCCAGCAGCTTAGGGAGCAGCCTTAGAAATGAAAAACTGTTTTTT. Encoded protein: CASSLGSSLRNEKLFF.

This chain connects TRBV7-2 to TRBJ2-2; TRBD2 aligns across 9 bases. Losses at the gene ends were 5 bases for V and 5 bases for J; bases not matched to a gene: 12. The CDR3 is 17 amino acids. Germline CDR1 reads SGHTA; CDR2 reads FQGNSA. Here the CDR3 DNA reads TGTGCCAGCAGCCCGCGAGCGGGGGGAAGAGGAACCGGGGAGCTGTTTTTT. Translated, it gives CASSPRAGGRGTGELFF.

The V call is TRBV19, the J call TRBJ1-1; D uncertain. CDR3 length: 14 residues. Germline V gives CDR1 LNHDA, CDR2 SQIVND (reference sequence). V lost 10 bases and J 0 bases, leaving 15 bases between the germline ends. The CDR3 protein is CATRFSTMNTEAFF. CDR3 DNA sequence: TGTGCCACCCGATTCAGCACGATGAACACTGAAGCTTTCTTT.